Listed here is a single TCR beta chain. Its target is unknown. The sample is drawn from a study of TIL therapy for anti-PD-1-resistant metastatic lung cancer. The study's findings and limits: Treatment-naive, never-smoker and oncogene-addicted patients were overrepresented in this highly selected cohort.

This was the immunoSEQ v3 assay. The repertoire was sequenced with immunoSEQ multiplex PCR; TCRdb's copy has only in-frame clones and lacks some. The table records some 90,000 clones, roughly 65% of them present only once. With 6 bases removed from V and 0 bases from J, the gap between germline ends came to 6 bases. In germline, CDR1 is MNHEY, CDR2 SMNVEV (reference sequence). The length of the CDR3 is 13 residues. This sample's time point: pre-treatment sample, taken before nivolumab and TIL therapy. Pleural nodules or supraclavicular lymph nodes made up most of the excised metastases sampled. The sequenced sample was tumor tissue, obtained at baseline. The chain combines TRBV27 with TRBJ2-4; D is ambiguous. This clonotype was sampled from a person aged 30 to 80 with non-small cell lung cancer. CDR3 protein: CASSRIAKNIQYF. CDR3 DNA: TGTGCCAGCAGCCGTATAGCCAAAAACATTCAGTACTTC.